These T cell receptor beta chains were read from a single sample in a study of T cell responses to AZD1222 COVID-19 vaccine. The assay was immunoSEQ multiplex PCR, and TCRdb's table has in-frame clones only and misses some. The table lists more than 85,000 clones, approximately 84% of them singletons, with 12% to 15% in the top ten. This specimen was peripheral blood, taken 28 days after the second AZD1222 dose. The receptors shown here come from an adult who received the AZD1222 COVID-19 vaccine. The CDR3 runs from the conserved cysteine through the conserved F or W. D genes are given only for firm matches. Expanded clones get a size class; other rows say once, few or many, or leave the size out.

D: .
J: TRBJ2-7
V: TRBV6-5
size: .
DNA: TGTGCCAGCAGTTTGTTCAGGGGAGGGAGGGAGCAGTACTTC
CDR3: CASSLFRGGREQYF

D: TRBD2
J: TRBJ2-7
V: TRBV15
size: .
DNA: TGTGCCACCAGCCCGAACGGCGGGGGGGTCAACGAGCAGTACTTC
CDR3: CATSPNGGGVNEQYF

D: .
J: TRBJ1-6
V: TRBV18
size: .
DNA: TGTGCCAGCTCACCAAACGGACAGCTTTCCTCACCCCTCCACTTT
CDR3: CASSPNGQLSSPLHF

D: .
J: TRBJ1-5
V: TRBV11-2
size: .
DNA: TGTGCCAGCAGCTTAGGGGTTCGCAATCAGCCCCAGCATTTT
CDR3: CASSLGVRNQPQHF

D: .
J: TRBJ1-6
V: TRBV6-2/TRBV6-3
size: .
DNA: TGTGCCAGCAGCAGTGCCTTGAGGGCACCCCTCCACTTT
CDR3: CASSSALRAPLHF

D: TRBD2
J: TRBJ2-2
V: TRBV11-2
size: few
DNA: TGTGCCAGCAGCCGGATAGCGGGGGGGAACACCGGGGAGCTGTTTTTT
CDR3: CASSRIAGGNTGELFF

D: .
J: TRBJ1-5
V: TRBV27
size: .
DNA: TGTGCCAGCAGTTTAACAGGGTGGGATCAGCCCCAGCATTTT
CDR3: CASSLTGWDQPQHF

D: .
J: TRBJ1-1
V: TRBV5-1
size: once
DNA: TGCGCCAGCAGCTTGGTAGAGGGAGAAGCTTTCTTT
CDR3: CASSLVEGEAFF

D: .
J: TRBJ2-7
V: TRBV7-9
size: .
DNA: TGTGCCAGCAGCTTAACTAGGGGGGGGCCCTACGAGCAGTACTTC
CDR3: CASSLTRGGPYEQYF

D: .
J: TRBJ2-3
V: TRBV5-1
size: .
DNA: TGCGCCAGCAGCTTGGGGACTAGCACAGATACGCAGTATTTT
CDR3: CASSLGTSTDTQYF

D: .
J: TRBJ2-3
V: TRBV4-1
size: .
DNA: TGCGCCAGCAGCCAAGAAGTTTGGCAGATAAAAACAGATACGCAGTATTTT
CDR3: CASSQEVWQIKTDTQYF

D: .
J: TRBJ2-1
V: TRBV2
size: .
DNA: TGTGCCAGCAGTGATTGGGGTCCCGAGCAGTTCTTC
CDR3: CASSDWGPEQFF

D: .
J: TRBJ1-4
V: TRBV7-6
size: .
DNA: TGTGCCAGCAGCTTAACCGAGGGGGCTAATGAAAAACTGTTTTTT
CDR3: CASSLTEGANEKLFF

D: .
J: TRBJ2-7
V: TRBV12-5
size: .
DNA: TGTGCTAGTGGTTTGGTTTCAGATCAGGCCTACGAGCAGTACTTC
CDR3: CASGLVSDQAYEQYF

D: TRBD1
J: TRBJ1-1
V: TRBV5-1
size: few
DNA: TGCGCCAGCAGCTTAAGGACAGGGGACATGAACACTGAAGCTTTCTTT
CDR3: CASSLRTGDMNTEAFF

D: .
J: TRBJ2-3
V: TRBV7-9
size: .
DNA: TGTGCCAGCAGCCGAACGCGGGGAGGCCCAGATACGCAGTATTTT
CDR3: CASSRTRGGPDTQYF

D: .
J: TRBJ1-1
V: TRBV19
size: .
DNA: TGTGCCAGTAGTATGAAACCAAGGGACGGTGAAGCTTTCTTT
CDR3: CASSMKPRDGEAFF

D: TRBD1
J: TRBJ2-1
V: TRBV9
size: .
DNA: TGTGCCAGCAGCTTACAGGGGAGCTCCTACAATGAGCAGTTCTTC
CDR3: CASSLQGSSYNEQFF

D: TRBD1
J: TRBJ2-2
V: TRBV4-3
size: .
DNA: TGCGCCAGCAGCCAACAGGGACAGACGAACACCGGGGAGCTGTTTTTT
CDR3: CASSQQGQTNTGELFF

D: .
J: TRBJ1-2
V: TRBV5-1
size: .
DNA: TGCGCCAGCAGCTTGGCAGAGTACTATGGCTACACCTTC
CDR3: CASSLAEYYGYTF

D: .
J: TRBJ1-1
V: TRBV29-1
size: .
DNA: TGCAGCGTGAGAGCAGGGGAGCACACTGAAGCTTTCTTT
CDR3: CSVRAGEHTEAFF

D: TRBD2
J: TRBJ2-1
V: TRBV5-8
size: .
DNA: TGTGCCAGCAGCTTTAGCGGGAAGGGCTACAATGAGCAGTTCTTC
CDR3: CASSFSGKGYNEQFF

D: .
J: TRBJ2-7
V: TRBV28
size: .
DNA: TGTGCCAGCAGTACTGAGGTGGCGTACGAGCAGTACTTC
CDR3: CASSTEVAYEQYF

D: .
J: TRBJ1-4
V: TRBV28
size: .
DNA: TGTGCCACGGCCGGGGGCTCCGTTTTGGCAACTAATGAAAAACTGTTTTTT
CDR3: CATAGGSVLATNEKLFF

D: .
J: TRBJ1-5
V: TRBV7-2
size: .
DNA: TGTGCCAGCAGCTCCTACTGGGGAGACAATCAGCCCCAGCATTTT
CDR3: CASSSYWGDNQPQHF

D: TRBD2
J: TRBJ2-1
V: TRBV10-2
size: .
DNA: TGCGCCAGCAGACTAGCGGGGGGGGATGAGCAGTTCTTC
CDR3: CASRLAGGDEQFF

D: .
J: TRBJ1-1
V: TRBV2
size: .
DNA: TGTGCCAGCAGGGAGATTGAAGCTTTCTTT
CDR3: CASREIEAFF

D: TRBD2
J: TRBJ2-1
V: TRBV10-3
size: .
DNA: TGTGCCAGCCGGACTAGCGGGAGGCATGTTGATGAGCAGTTCTTC
CDR3: CASRTSGRHVDEQFF

D: .
J: TRBJ2-1
V: TRBV5-1
size: .
DNA: TGCGCCAGCAGCTTGGGTTCTCTTGCCCTCACTTCCTACAATGAGCAGTTCTTC
CDR3: CASSLGSLALTSYNEQFF